This TCR beta chain originates from a study of spatial heterogeneity in lung cancer. One entry per CDR3 protein results from TCRdb running MiXCR on the 5' RACE reads. The sample records approximately 1,200 distinct CDR3 sequences, 12% being singletons. By proportion, this clonotype is medium-sized. Its antigen remains unknown. The study, taken as a whole, reports: Expanded intratumoral alpha and beta TCR counts tracked tumor mutation counts. Ubiquitous nonsynonymous mutations were tracked by counts of ubiquitous expanded TCRs, and regional ones by counts of regional expanded TCRs. The study estimated around 7% alpha and 12% to 15% beta chain coverage of tumor T cells.

Regarding time point: sample taken at primary tumor resection. Samples came from approximately 65 TRACERx patients with untreated early-stage lung cancer. Unsorted tumor, nontumor lung tissue or cryopreserved PBMC supplied the whole RNA. The clonotype originates from a male donor with early-stage non-small cell lung cancer. The material was lung tumor tissue, obtained at surgery.

The DNA of the CDR3 is TGTGCGGCGGGACTAGCGGGACGTGAGCAGTACTTC. It encodes CAAGLAGREQYF. This chain joins TRBV4-2 and TRBJ2-7; 13 bases line up with TRBD2. Per germline, CDR1 LGHNA and CDR2 YNFKEQ. The CDR3 is 12 residues long.